This T cell receptor (beta chain) was sequenced in a study of spatial heterogeneity in lung cancer. Study-level findings and limits: Ubiquitous expanded TCR counts tracked ubiquitous nonsynonymous mutations, and regional counts tracked regional ones. Estimated coverage of tumor T cells was around 7.7% for alpha and 11% to 15% for beta chains. For expanded intratumoral alpha and beta TCRs, counts tracked tumor mutation counts.

Stated time point: sample taken at primary tumor resection. V was trimmed by 0 bases and J by 0 bases, leaving 14 bases between them. This CDR3 is 17 amino acids long. Germline CDR1 MNHEY, CDR2 SVGEGT. A unique molecular identifier was carried by every single TCR cDNA molecule. MiXCR, applied by TCRdb to the 5' RACE reads, yields one record per CDR3 protein. The sample holds about 8,100 distinct CDR3 sequences, 4.5% to 6% seen once. This clonotype was picked up many times. The antigen is not known. The receptor's source is a male donor with early-stage non-small cell lung cancer. The rearrangement joins TRBV6-2 or TRBV6-3 to TRBJ1-1; maybe TRBD1 (6 bases). Sequencing used lung tumor tissue, obtained at surgery. The CDR3 here is CASSYSRGFRLNTEAFF. DNA for the CDR3: TGTGCCAGCAGTTACTCTAGGGGGTTTCGATTGAACACTGAAGCTTTCTTT.